These 15 T cell receptor beta chains share one sample of origin, sequenced in a study of regulatory T cells in long-lasting Graves disease. For TCR beta, libraries came from iRepertoire HTBI primers and Arm-PCR of CDR3 regions. TCRdb processed the multiplex PCR reads anew with MiXCR; each CDR3 protein has one entry. The table records about half a million distinct CDR3 sequences, about 20% of them present only once. Time point: persistent/refractory GD, antithyroid drugs over 5 years with positive TRAb. PBMC-extracted RNA yielded the TCR library. This specimen consisted of peripheral blood mononuclear cells (PBMCs), obtained when the disease was refractory, from a patient treated with antithyroid drugs. These TCRs come from a female donor with Graves disease.

The chain couples TRBV9 to TRBJ2-7; 11 bases align to TRBD1. The CDR3 is made up of 14 amino acids. The germline CDR1 and CDR2 sequences are SGDLS and YYNGEE. After removal of 4 bases from V and 12 bases from J, the junction contained 12 bases not matched to a gene. The DNA of the CDR3 is TGTGCCAGCAGCTCTAAGGGACAGGGGGAGGACCGGTACTTC. It specifies CASSSKGQGEDRYF. The entire variable domain, with the rest obtained from reference TRBV9 and TRBJ2-7, is as follows: DSGVTQTPKHLITATGQRVTLRCSPRSGDLSVYWYQQSLDQGLQFLIQYYNGEERAKGNILERFSAQQFPDLHSELNLSSLELGDSALYFCASSSKGQGEDRYFGPGTRLTVT.

The chain links TRBV9 to TRBJ2-7, with no clear D. Germline CDR1 and CDR2: SGDLS and YYNGEE. V was trimmed by 2 bases and J by 2 bases, leaving 14 bases between them. This CDR3 is built from 15 residues. The CDR3 sequence: CASSVGQQTTYEQYF. CDR3 in DNA: TGTGCCAGCAGCGTTGGGCAGCAAACTACCTACGAGCAGTACTTC.

A few counts support this clonotype. The rearrangement links TRBV6-9 to TRBJ1-1; D call uncertain. Trimming cost V 2 bases and J 7 bases, with 5 bases left between them. Germline V lookup: CDR1 MNHGY, CDR2 SVAAGI. CDR3 length: 11 residues. CDR3 sequence (DNA): TGTGCCAGCAGTTATGGGTTTGAAGCTTTCTTT. This encodes CASSYGFEAFF.

The genes are TRBV12-3 or TRBV12-4 and TRBJ2-5, with D perhaps TRBD1 or TRBD2 (5 bases each). This CDR3 spans 14 amino acids. The V end was cut by 4 bases, the J end by 7 bases, with 16 bases between. The CDR3 sequence is CASSSHPGTGTQYF. The CDR3 DNA is TGTGCCAGCAGTTCCCATCCAGGGACCGGGACCCAGTACTTC.

This clonotype was found many times. This chain uses TRBV6-1 with TRBJ2-7, with TRBD1 matching 10 bases. Germline CDR1 MNHNS, CDR2 SASEGT. V shed 7 bases and J 3 bases; nucleotides not matched to a gene: 12. This CDR3 is built from 16 residues. The CDR3 sequence is CASKPGQGTFGYEQYF. The CDR3 nucleotides are TGTGCCAGCAAGCCGGGACAGGGGACATTCGGCTACGAGCAGTACTTC.

The table lists this clonotype with many counts. The chain combines TRBV24-1 with TRBJ1-5, with D maybe TRBD1 (5 bases). Germline CDR1 KGHDR, CDR2 SFDVKD. V lost 3 bases to trimming and J lost 7 bases, with 6 bases between them. CDR3 length equals 12 residues. The CDR3 region is CATSDRDQPQHF. CDR3 coding DNA: TGTGCCACCAGTGATAGGGACCAGCCCCAGCATTTT.

The chain couples TRBV14 to TRBJ1-2; possibly TRBD1 for D (5 bases). From germline, CDR1 is SGHDN and CDR2 FVKESK. This CDR3 is built from 18 residues. V shed 4 bases and J shed 4 bases, with 25 bases lying between them. The CDR3 reads CASSPKSTGPGYGYGYTF. Here the CDR3 DNA reads TGTGCCAGCAGCCCTAAGTCCACGGGGCCCGGGTACGGCTATGGCTACACCTTC.

This clonotype was observed at least ten times. This chain uses TRBV28 with TRBJ1-1; D remains unclear. V shed 7 bases and J shed 3 bases, with 12 bases lying between them. CDR1 and CDR2 from the germline V gene are MDHEN and SYDVKM. CDR3 length: 13 amino acids. In DNA, the CDR3 is TGTGCCAGCACCCTCCCGCTCGACACTGAAGCTTTCTTT. This sequence encodes CASTLPLDTEAFF.

This clonotype was detected a few times. The rearrangement joins TRBV10-3 to TRBJ2-1; 11 nucleotides match TRBD2. The V and J ends lost 4 bases and 7 bases, in that order; junction bases with no gene match: 6. CDR1 and CDR2 (germline): ENHRY, SYGVKD. This CDR3 contains 15 residues. The CDR3 DNA follows: TGTGCCATCAGTGGGCTAGCGGGAGGAGGGAATGAGCAGTTCTTC. It specifies CAISGLAGGGNEQFF.

This clonotype has only a few counts. The rearrangement uses TRBV29-1 and TRBJ1-1; possible D gene TRBD1, 5 bases. CDR3 length: 11 amino acids. CDR1 and CDR2 (germline): SQVTM, ANQGSEA. Trimming removed 0 bases from V and 12 bases from J, with 11 bases in between. The CDR3 nucleotides read TGCAGCGTTGAAGAAGGGGCCGTTTCTTTCTTT. As protein: CSVEEGAVSFF. The full variable domain, with the rest looked up from reference TRBV29-1 and TRBJ1-1, is SAVISQKPSRDICQRGTSLTIQCQVDSQVTMMFWYRQQPGQSLTLIATANQGSEATYESGFVIDKFPISRPNLTFSTLTVSNMSPEDSSIYLCSVEEGAVSFFGQGTRLTVV.

Ten or more counts support this clonotype. CDR3 sequence (DNA): TGTGCCAGCACCCGAGAGGGGCAGGAGCTGTTTTTT. It is translated as CASTREGQELFF. This chain connects TRBV12-3 or TRBV12-4 to TRBJ2-2; the D gene could be TRBD1 or TRBD2 (5 bases each). Trimming removed 7 bases at V and 10 bases at J, with 13 bases between. The CDR3 length is 12 residues.

The chain has TRBV6-2 or TRBV6-3 and TRBJ1-1; no clear D. This CDR3 is 15 amino acids long. The V end was cut by 4 bases, the J end by 1 base, with 13 bases between. Germline V gene data show CDR1 as MNHEY and CDR2 as SVGEGT. The CDR3 region has the DNA TGTGCCAGCAGTTGGACGGGCAGACAGAACACTGAAGCTTTCTTT. Translation gives CASSWTGRQNTEAFF.

The V and J genes are TRBV28 and TRBJ2-7; D unresolved. The germline V gene has CDR1 MDHEN and CDR2 SYDVKM. The CDR3 is 12 amino acids. V was trimmed by 6 bases and J by 2 bases, leaving 8 bases between them. CDR3 bases: TGTGCCAGCAGAGAGGTGACCTACGAGCAGTACTTC. It translates to CASREVTYEQYF.

The chain carries TRBV5-5 and TRBJ1-2; possibly TRBD1 for D (6 bases). Per germline, CDR1 SGHKS and CDR2 YYEKEE (reference sequence). This CDR3 comprises 15 residues. Trimming cost V 0 bases and J 4 bases, with 13 bases left between them. CDR3 sequence: CASSLVRTASYGYTF. The CDR3 DNA reads as TGTGCCAGCAGCTTGGTCAGGACAGCCTCCTATGGCTACACCTTC.

This clonotype was counted at least ten times. This CDR3 reads CASSLILYGYTF. The CDR3 DNA follows: TGTGCCAGCAGTTTAATCCTCTATGGCTACACCTTC. The J gene is TRBJ1-2, the V gene TRBV12-3 or TRBV12-4; D gene uncertain. This CDR3 is 12 amino acids long. The germline V and J ends were trimmed by 2 bases and 4 bases, with 5 bases remaining between them.